The rows below give T cell receptor beta chains drawn from one sample of a study of T cells in Graves' hyperthyroidism and ophthalmopathy. MiXCR, run by TCRdb on the multiplex PCR reads, gives a single entry per CDR3 protein. The table shows about 680,000 distinct CDR3 sequences, with around a third occurring only once. Source material: blood. The receptors derive from a woman in her thirties or forties with Graves' hyperthyroidism. Both conserved end residues are part of each CDR3. D genes are given only for firm matches. Not every row has a clone size; where given, it reads once, few, many or a size class.

TRBV4-1	-	TRBJ2-7	TRBD1	TGCGCCAGCAGCCAGATCCGGGACAGGGGGCTCGAGCAGTACTTC	CASSQIRDRGLEQYF
TRBV6-5	many	TRBJ1-2	-	TGTGCCAGCAGTTACTCGTCTAGGGGGGGAGTGGACTATGGCTACACCTTC	CASSYSSRGGVDYGYTF
TRBV7-9	-	TRBJ2-7	-	TGTGCCAGCAGCTTAGTTAGTTCCTCCGAGCAGTACTTC	CASSLVSSSEQYF
TRBV12-3/TRBV12-4	-	TRBJ1-2	-	TGTGCCAGCAGTTTAGGCGTTAGAAGGGGGTTCTATGGCTACACCTTC	CASSLGVRRGFYGYTF
TRBV29-1	many	TRBJ2-2	-	TGCAGCGTTGTGTACGCGAACACCGGGGAGCTGTTTTTT	CSVVYANTGELFF
TRBV7-3	-	TRBJ1-3	-	TGTGCCAGCATCTCCCCACCGGGTCAAAGCTCTGGAAACACCATATATTTT	CASISPPGQSSGNTIYF
TRBV29-1	-	TRBJ1-1	TRBD1	TGCAGCGTTGAAGTCGACAGGGACACTGAAGCTTTCTTT	CSVEVDRDTEAFF
TRBV7-6	-	TRBJ1-1	-	TGTGCCAGCAGCTTAGCGGGAGGGGGTACGAACACTGAAGCTTTCTTT	CASSLAGGGTNTEAFF
TRBV3-1	few	TRBJ1-1	-	TGTGCCAGCAGCCCAGTACAGGGAGGGAACACTGAAGCTTTCTTT	CASSPVQGGNTEAFF
TRBV20-1	many	TRBJ2-2	-	TGCAGTGCTAGAGTCTTCCGGTATACGAACACCGGGGAGCTGTTTTTT	CSARVFRYTNTGELFF
TRBV10-3	-	TRBJ2-7	-	TGTGCCATCAGTGAGAAAGTGGACGGCTCGCAGCAGTACTTC	CAISEKVDGSQQYF
TRBV12-3/TRBV12-4	-	TRBJ1-3	-	TGTGCCAGCAGTTTAGAACTCCTGTCCGGAAACACCATATATTTT	CASSLELLSGNTIYF
TRBV24-1	many	TRBJ2-5	-	TGTGCCACCAGTGATCCCAGGGCAGCGGAGACCCAGTACTTC	CATSDPRAAETQYF
TRBV7-2	many	TRBJ2-7	TRBD2	TGTGCCAGCAGCTCCAGGACTAGGAACGAGCAGTACTTC	CASSSRTRNEQYF
TRBV7-7	many	TRBJ2-2	-	TGTGCTAGCAGCTTAGGGCAGTTGAACACCGGGGAGCTGTTTTTT	CASSLGQLNTGELFF
TRBV11-2	-	TRBJ2-7	-	TGTGCCAGCAGCCCGAGAGGGGAAACCTACGAGCGGTACTTC	CASSPRGETYERYF
TRBV12-3/TRBV12-4	-	TRBJ2-6	-	TGTGCCAGCAGTTTCTGGGCGGACTCTGGGGCCAACGTCCTGACTTTC	CASSFWADSGANVLTF
TRBV7-2	few	TRBJ2-7	TRBD1	TGTGCCAGCAGCCACCGGGACAGTCTCTACGAGCAGTACTTC	CASSHRDSLYEQYF
TRBV29-1	many	TRBJ1-4	-	TGCAGCGCGCCCTCCCGGGGGCCAAGCTTTTTT	CSAPSRGPSFF
TRBV7-9	many	TRBJ2-7	TRBD2	TGTGCTAGCAGCCCTGGGGCTAGCGGATCCTACGAGCAGTACTTC	CASSPGASGSYEQYF
TRBV7-2	-	TRBJ1-2	-	TGTGCCAGCAGCTTAGAGCCCCCAAGGGGCCGGACCCCTGACTACACCTTC	CASSLEPPRGRTPDYTF
TRBV5-1	few	TRBJ1-1	-	TGCGCCAGCGACGGGGGGGTGGGCACTGAAGCTTTCTTT	CASDGGVGTEAFF
TRBV19	many	TRBJ1-1	-	TGTGCCAGTAGGTCGACAGCTGAAGCTTTCTTT	CASRSTAEAFF
TRBV19	many	TRBJ1-1	-	TGTGCCAGCAGTATTACAGTGAACACTGAAGCTTTCTTT	CASSITVNTEAFF
TRBV27	few	TRBJ1-4	TRBD1	TGTGCCAGCAGTTTATTAGGACAGGGCAATGAAAAACTGTTTTTT	CASSLLGQGNEKLFF
TRBV6-1	-	TRBJ1-1	-	TGTGCCAGCAGCCCCCCCCGCGCGCGGAAGAACACTGAAGCTTTCTTT	CASSPPRARKNTEAFF
TRBV7-2	-	TRBJ2-7	TRBD2	TGTGCCAGCAGCTTAGGACTAGCGGGGAAGAGCTACGAGCAGTACTTC	CASSLGLAGKSYEQYF
TRBV7-2	many	TRBJ2-7	-	TGTGCCAGCAGCTTAGAGGGTTTGTACGGGGGAGAGCAGTACTTC	CASSLEGLYGGEQYF
TRBV7-9	many	TRBJ1-4	-	TGTGCCAGCAGCCAAGGGGCAAATTCGGGAAAACTGTTTTTT	CASSQGANSGKLFF
TRBV4-1	few	TRBJ2-2	TRBD2	TGCGCCAGCAGCCAAGTTGCGGGAGGGACCGGGGAGCTGTTTTTT	CASSQVAGGTGELFF
TRBV20-1	-	TRBJ2-3	-	TGCAGTGCTAGGGAGATTAGCGTTGAGGCTAGCGCGACAGATACGCAGTATTTT	CSAREISVEASATDTQYF
TRBV29-1	-	TRBJ1-1	-	TGCAGCGAAAAAGTACAAATAGACGCTGAAGCTTTCTTT	CSEKVQIDAEAFF
TRBV29-1	once	TRBJ2-3	TRBD2	TGCAGCGGGGGGGGACTGCTCACAGATACGCAGTATTTT	CSGGGLLTDTQYF
TRBV6-5	few	TRBJ1-1	-	TGTGCCAGCAGTTACGACTCGACCGGCCGGTCCGGGACTGAAGCTTTCTTT	CASSYDSTGRSGTEAFF
TRBV12-5	few	TRBJ2-7	-	TGTGCACCCGCCCGGGGTAGGGAAACCTACGAGCAGTACTTC	CAPARGRETYEQYF
TRBV6-6	many	TRBJ1-2	TRBD1	TGTGCCAGCAGCCGGGACAGCATTAACTATGGCTACACCTTC	CASSRDSINYGYTF
TRBV7-2	few	TRBJ2-5	TRBD2	TGTGCCAGCAGGAGGAGCGGGAGTAACCAAGAGACCCAGTACTTC	CASRRSGSNQETQYF
TRBV20-1	-	TRBJ1-2	TRBD1	TGCAGTGCTAGAGCTCAGGGGGACTATGGCTACACCTTC	CSARAQGDYGYTF
TRBV6-2/TRBV6-3	few	TRBJ1-1	-	TGTGCCAGCAGTTACTTACGGGACTGGGACATGGGCACTGAAGCTTTCTTT	CASSYLRDWDMGTEAFF
TRBV11-2	many	TRBJ2-7	-	TGTGCCAGCAGCTCAAGACTATGGGAGCAGTACTTC	CASSSRLWEQYF
TRBV15	many	TRBJ1-2	-	TGTGCCACCAGCAGAGGCGGGGGGTACTATGGCTACACCTTC	CATSRGGGYYGYTF
TRBV7-2	many	TRBJ2-7	TRBD2	TGTGCCAGCAGCTTAGGGGACTACCCCGAGCAGTACTTC	CASSLGDYPEQYF
TRBV29-1	many	TRBJ1-2	-	TGCAGTGATCGGACGGGGAACTATGGCTACACCTTC	CSDRTGNYGYTF
TRBV7-2	-	TRBJ2-5	-	TGTGCCAGCAGCCCTTGGGACGGGACTGAAGAGACCCAGTACTTC	CASSPWDGTEETQYF
TRBV19	few	TRBJ1-1	TRBD1	TGTGCCAGTAGTATAGGCGACAGGGTGAACACTGAAGCTTTCTTT	CASSIGDRVNTEAFF
TRBV2	-	TRBJ1-2	-	TGTGCCAGCAGGAGTCAGGGCTTTAGGTATGGCTACACCTTC	CASRSQGFRYGYTF
TRBV10-1	many	TRBJ2-7	TRBD1	TGCGCCAGCAGTGAGTTCACAGGGGGCTACGAGCAGTACTTC	CASSEFTGGYEQYF
TRBV7-8	few	TRBJ2-5	-	TGTGCCAGCAGCCCCCAGGGCAACCAAGAGACCCAGTACTTC	CASSPQGNQETQYF
TRBV2	once	TRBJ2-6	-	TGTGCCAGCAGTGAACTCCAGTCTGGGGCCAACGTCCTGACTTTC	CASSELQSGANVLTF
TRBV14	many	TRBJ1-3	-	TGTGCCAGCAGCCAAGGGACTGGTTCTGGAAACACCATATATTTT	CASSQGTGSGNTIYF
TRBV12-3/TRBV12-4	-	TRBJ2-5	-	TGTGCCAGCAGTGCAACAAGGGGCCGAAGGGAGACCCAGTACTTC	CASSATRGRRETQYF
TRBV7-6	few	TRBJ1-2	-	TGTGCCAGCAGCTTAGCACAGGGACCCTTCTATGGCTACACCTTC	CASSLAQGPFYGYTF
TRBV7-2	once	TRBJ2-6	TRBD2	TGTGCCAGCAGCTTAGGTCCAGCGGGGGGGCCTGGGGCCAACGTCCTGACTTTC	CASSLGPAGGPGANVLTF
TRBV5-1	few	TRBJ1-3	-	TGCGCCAGCAGCTTGGAGGCAGGGGTAGGAAACACCATATATTTT	CASSLEAGVGNTIYF